The 16 T cell receptor beta chains reported below all come from one sample, sequenced in a study of blood T cells in healthy people across ages. Alongside a J-beta primer mix, a sample-barcoded 5' primer served in a second PCR lasting 7 to 11 cycles. TCRdb fed the 5' RACE reads into MiXCR, producing one record per CDR3 protein. The sample yields about a million distinct CDR3 sequences, around two fifths seen once. Sequences were obtained from blood. Source of these receptors: a man younger than 35 in good health.

V and J are TRBV12-3 or TRBV12-4 and TRBJ2-7; 7 positions agree with TRBD1. The CDR3 runs 14 residues. V lost 5 bases and J lost 6; bases outside the gene matches: 10. The CDR3 DNA reads TGTGCCAGCAGTGAGGACAGGATCCCCTCCGAGCAGTACTTC. Encoded protein: CASSEDRIPSEQYF.

This clonotype occurred a few times. The V and J genes are TRBV28 and TRBJ2-5; D is uncertain. The length of the CDR3 is 17 residues. Between the trimmed V and J ends, which lost 4 bases and 1 base, there was a span of 19 bases. CDR1 and CDR2 from the germline V gene are MDHEN and SYDVKM. The CDR3 DNA reads TGTGCCAGCAGTTCTCCCACAGCTACAAGAAGCCAAGAGACCCAGTACTTC. This encodes CASSSPTATRSQETQYF.

This clonotype was detected a few times. The chain couples TRBV12-3 or TRBV12-4 to TRBJ2-5; 10 bases fit TRBD1. This CDR3 is 16 amino acids long. V dropped 5 bases and J dropped 11; count of bases not matched to a gene: 17. CDR3 nucleotides: TGTGCCAGCAGTAGGGACAGGGGACGGGGGAAGAATGAGCAGTACTTC. Its protein product is CASSRDRGRGKNEQYF.

The gene calls are TRBV2 and TRBJ1-1; 7 bases are shared with TRBD1. The CDR3 runs to 14 residues. Trimming took 6 bases from V and 5 from J; bases not matched to a gene: 9. Per germline, CDR1 SNHLY and CDR2 FYNNEI. The CDR3 here is CASSLQGGKTEAFF. CDR3 coding DNA: TGTGCCAGCAGCCTCCAGGGGGGCAAGACTGAAGCTTTCTTT.

The J gene is TRBJ1-2, the V gene TRBV20-1; 9 nucleotides match TRBD1. CDR1 DFQATT and CDR2 SNEGSKA come from the germline V gene (reference sequence). This CDR3 is 15 amino acids long. Trimming at V came to 3 bases and at J to 3 bases, leaving 8 bases not matched to a gene. CDR3 loop: CSARDRDRGDYGYTF. The CDR3 nucleotides are TGCAGTGCTAGGGATCGCGACAGGGGGGACTATGGCTACACCTTC.

V is TRBV6-5 and J is TRBJ1-1; 7 positions match TRBD1. Trimming removed 2 bases from V and 1 base from J; junction bases left unmatched: 7. The germline V gene has CDR1 MNHEY and CDR2 SVGAGI. This CDR3 is 16 amino acids long. The chain's CDR3 is CASSYMGTAGNTEAFF. Written as DNA, the CDR3 is TGTGCCAGCAGTTACATGGGGACAGCCGGGAACACTGAAGCTTTCTTT.

The chain recombines TRBV20-1 with TRBJ2-1; TRBD2 agrees at 8 bases. CDR3 size: 14 residues. Per the germline V gene, CDR1 is DFQATT and CDR2 is SNEGSKA (reference sequence). J gave up 8 bases and V 1 base, and 7 bases lay outside the gene matches. CDR3 sequence (DNA): TGCAGTGCTAGAGGCCCGACTAGCGCATATGAGCAGTTCTTC. The encoded protein is CSARGPTSAYEQFF.

This clonotype was recorded a few times. The rearrangement uses TRBV2 and TRBJ1-2; TRBD1 agrees at 10 bases. Unmatched junction bases numbered 9, after V lost 6 bases and J lost 8 bases. In germline, CDR1 is SNHLY, CDR2 FYNNEI. The CDR3 loop spans 14 amino acids. The CDR3 reads CASSFRDRGAGYTF. In nucleotides, the CDR3 is TGTGCCAGCAGCTTCCGGGACAGGGGTGCGGGCTACACCTTC.

The CDR3 nucleotides read TGTGCCATCAGTGATGGGGAGAGCTCCTACGAGCAGTACTTC. It encodes CAISDGESSYEQYF. The gene calls are TRBV10-3 and TRBJ2-7; perhaps TRBD2 as D (5 bases). Trimming took off 3 bases at V and 0 bases at J, with 9 bases between the two ends. Per the germline V gene, CDR1 is ENHRY and CDR2 is SYGVKD. The CDR3 totals 14 residues.

The chain has TRBV24-1 and TRBJ2-2, with D perhaps TRBD2 (6 bases). V lost 3 bases and J 3 bases, leaving 10 bases between the germline ends. Germline V CDR1 and CDR2: KGHDR, SFDVKD. CDR3 length equals 15 residues. The CDR3 region is CATSDAGLDTGELFF. DNA of the CDR3: TGTGCCACCAGTGATGCGGGACTCGACACCGGGGAGCTGTTTTTT.

The sample holds a few counts of this clonotype. This chain uses TRBV9 with TRBJ1-1; 8 positions agree with TRBD1. V shed 0 bases and J 3 bases; nucleotides not matched to a gene: 4. The CDR3 runs to 15 residues. Germline V gives CDR1 SGDLS, CDR2 YYNGEE. CDR3 coding DNA: TGTGCCAGCAGCGTAGGGACAGGGCTGGACACTGAAGCTTTCTTT. This codes for CASSVGTGLDTEAFF.

On this clonotype: The junction departs from germline at one end; a sequencing error may be responsible. This chain connects TRBV5-1 to TRBJ2-1; maybe TRBD1 (6 bases). CDR3 size: 17 residues. In germline, CDR1 is SGHRS, CDR2 YFSETQ. CDR3 amino acids: CASSFLQGLGPHKEQFF. The CDR3 region has the DNA TGCGCCAGCAGCTTCTTACAGGGTCTTGGGCCGCACAAGGAGCAGTTCTTC.

This clonotype came up a few times. V gene TRBV7-9 combines with J gene TRBJ2-1, with 7 bases lining up with TRBD1. Per germline, CDR1 SEHNR and CDR2 FQNEAQ (reference sequence). The CDR3 runs to 17 residues. V trimming: 7 bases; J trimming: 0 bases; junction bases outside the gene matches: 12. The CDR3: CASNPGQILSSYNEQFF. CDR3 sequence (DNA): TGTGCCAGCAACCCGGGACAGATACTTAGCTCCTACAATGAGCAGTTCTTC. Filled out from reference TRBV7-9 and TRBJ2-1, the complete variable domain reads DTGVSQNPRHKITKRGQNVTFRCDPISEHNRLYWYRQTLGQGPEFLTYFQNEAQLEKSRLLSDRFSAERPKGSFSTLEIQRTEQGDSAMYLCASNPGQILSSYNEQFFGPGTRLTVL.

V usage is TRBV9 and J usage is TRBJ2-4, with D perhaps TRBD1 or TRBD2 (5 bases each). The CDR3 has 12 amino acids. Germline lookup yields CDR1 SGDLS and CDR2 YYNGEE. Trimming removed 4 bases at V and 15 bases at J, with 17 bases between. The CDR3 DNA is TGTGCCAGCAGCTCAACCGGGACCGCCTTGTACTTC. Protein sequence: CASSSTGTALYF.

The chain uses TRBV20-1 and TRBJ1-1; D is possibly TRBD1 (5 bases). This CDR3 contains 16 residues. Germline loops: CDR1 DFQATT, CDR2 SNEGSKA (reference sequence). The V end was cut by 0 bases, the J end by 1 base, with 15 bases between. The CDR3, as DNA: TGCAGTGCTAGAGATCCCGCCGGAGGGGAGAACACTGAAGCTTTCTTT. Translated, it gives CSARDPAGGENTEAFF.

The V call is TRBV6-1, the J call TRBJ1-1, with a possible D match to TRBD1 (6 bases). The germline V gene has CDR1 MNHNS and CDR2 SASEGT. The length of the CDR3 is 14 residues. V was shortened by 5 bases and J by 1 base, with 11 bases between the two germline ends. DNA of the CDR3: TGTGCCAGCAGTCTCACAGGGTGGAACACTGAAGCTTTCTTT. This encodes CASSLTGWNTEAFF.